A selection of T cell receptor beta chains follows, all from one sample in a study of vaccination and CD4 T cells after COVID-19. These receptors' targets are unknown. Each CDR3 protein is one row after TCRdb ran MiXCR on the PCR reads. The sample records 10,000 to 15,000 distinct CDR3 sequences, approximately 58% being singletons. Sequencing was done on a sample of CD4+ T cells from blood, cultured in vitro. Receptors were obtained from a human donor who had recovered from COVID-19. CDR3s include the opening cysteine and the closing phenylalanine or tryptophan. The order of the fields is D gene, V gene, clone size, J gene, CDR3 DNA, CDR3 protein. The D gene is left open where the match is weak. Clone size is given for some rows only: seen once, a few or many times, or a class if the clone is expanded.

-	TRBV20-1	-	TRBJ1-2	TGCAGCGTTCAACGGGATTTTGGCTACACCTTC	CSVQRDFGYTF
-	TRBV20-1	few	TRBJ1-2	TGCAGTGCCCCCCGCGCTAGGGGAGGCTACACCTTC	CSAPRARGGYTF
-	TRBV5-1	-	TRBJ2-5	TGCGCCAGCAGCTTAGTTGGTATTGGAGAGACCCAGTACTTC	CASSLVGIGETQYF
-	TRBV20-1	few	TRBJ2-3	TGCAGTGCTAGAGCGGGCAGGGCCACAGATACGCAGTATTTT	CSARAGRATDTQYF
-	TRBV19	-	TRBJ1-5	TGTGCCAGTAGTCGCGACAGATCCCAGCATTTT	CASSRDRSQHF
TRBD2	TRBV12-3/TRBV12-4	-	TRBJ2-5	TGTGCCAGCAGTCCAGCGGGAGGAGGTTGGGAGACCCAGTACTTC	CASSPAGGGWETQYF
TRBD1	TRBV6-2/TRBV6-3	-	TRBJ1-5	TGTGCCAGCAGTGGCCGGACAGGGGGTAATAGCAACCAGCCCCAGCATTTT	CASSGRTGGNSNQPQHF
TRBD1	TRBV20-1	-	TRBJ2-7	TGCAGTGCTATACAGGGGATCGGCGACGAGCAGTACTTC	CSAIQGIGDEQYF
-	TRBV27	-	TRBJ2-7	TGTGCCAGCAGTCCCACCCCGAGGGGCCCCTACGAGCAGTACTTC	CASSPTPRGPYEQYF
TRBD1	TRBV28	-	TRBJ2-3	TGTGCCAGCAGTTGGTTTCGAGGAAGATTGGGACAGGGGACCGCAGATACGCAGTATTTT	CASSWFRGRLGQGTADTQYF
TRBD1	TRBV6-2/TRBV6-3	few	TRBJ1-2	TGTGCCAGCAGTGCATCCCACGGGACAGGGAACTATGGCTACACCTTC	CASSASHGTGNYGYTF
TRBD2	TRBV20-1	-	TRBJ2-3	TGCAGTGCTAGTGGAGGGCTAGCGGGGGGTGGGGCAGATACGCAGTATTTT	CSASGGLAGGGADTQYF
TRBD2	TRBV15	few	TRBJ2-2	TGTGCCACCAGCAGAACAACGGGGATAGCGGGAGCCGGGGAGCTGTTTTTT	CATSRTTGIAGAGELFF
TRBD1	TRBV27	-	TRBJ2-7	TGTGCCAGCAGTTTACGGACAGGGGGTCCCTACGAGCAGTACTTC	CASSLRTGGPYEQYF
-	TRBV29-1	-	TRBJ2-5	TGCAGCGTTGCCCGGGCAGGGCGGTGGGAGACCCAGTACTTC	CSVARAGRWETQYF
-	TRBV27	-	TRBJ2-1	TGTGCCAGCAGATCCCTCCGGGACGGACGTTTCAATGAGCAGTTCTTC	CASRSLRDGRFNEQFF
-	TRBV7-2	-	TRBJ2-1	TGTGCCAGCAGCTTAGTTCGTAATGAGCAGTTCTTC	CASSLVRNEQFF
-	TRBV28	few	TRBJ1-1	TGTGCCAGCAGTTTAGATGCGGGGATGAACACTGAAGCTTTCTTT	CASSLDAGMNTEAFF
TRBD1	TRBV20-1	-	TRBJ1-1	TGCAGTGCTACCGAGGGGGCGGGCAACACTGAAGCTTTCTTT	CSATEGAGNTEAFF
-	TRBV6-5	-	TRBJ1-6	TGTGCCAGCAGTTCACCGGGTAATTCACCCCTCCACTTT	CASSSPGNSPLHF
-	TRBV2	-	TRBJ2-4	TGTGCCAGCAGTGACCAGGGGAACATTCAGTACTTC	CASSDQGNIQYF
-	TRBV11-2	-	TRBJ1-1	TGTGCCAGCAGCCTGGTCGGGGGTAACACTGAAGCTTTCTTT	CASSLVGGNTEAFF
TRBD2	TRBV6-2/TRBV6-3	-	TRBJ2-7	TGTGCCAGCAGGTGGGGGGGATCCGTCGGCGAGCAGTACTTC	CASRWGGSVGEQYF
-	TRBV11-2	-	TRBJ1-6	TGTGCCAGCAGCGTCGACAGGACAATTTCACCCCTCCACTTT	CASSVDRTISPLHF
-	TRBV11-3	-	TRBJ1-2	TGTGCCAGCAGCTACGTTGGCTATGGCTACACCTTC	CASSYVGYGYTF
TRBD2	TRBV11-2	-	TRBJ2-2	TGTGCCAGCAGCCGTACTACTAGCGGGGGGGCTGCCACCGGGGAGCTGTTTTTT	CASSRTTSGGAATGELFF
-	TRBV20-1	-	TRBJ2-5	TGCAGTGCTAGAGACGGCCAAATTGGGGAGACCCAGTACTTC	CSARDGQIGETQYF
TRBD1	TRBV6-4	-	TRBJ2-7	TGTGCCAGCAGTGAGAAAGGGGGCGCGGACGAGCAGTACTTC	CASSEKGGADEQYF
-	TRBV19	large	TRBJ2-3	TGTGCCAGTAGTAAGGGGGCGGGGTTGACAGATACGCAGTATTTT	CASSKGAGLTDTQYF
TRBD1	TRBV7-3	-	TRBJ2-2	TGTGCCAGCAGCTTAGGAGTGACAGGGGTTACCGGGGAGCTGTTTTTT	CASSLGVTGVTGELFF
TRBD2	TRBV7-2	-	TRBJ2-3	TGTGCCAGCAGCTCGACTAGCGGTACGCAGTATTTT	CASSSTSGTQYF
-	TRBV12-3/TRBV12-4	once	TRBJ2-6	TGTGCCAGCAGTTTAACAGCCGCCAACGTCCTGACTTTC	CASSLTAANVLTF
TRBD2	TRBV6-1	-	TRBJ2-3	TGTGCCAGCAGTGAAGATTGGGCTAGCGGGCTCAAGTATTTT	CASSEDWASGLKYF
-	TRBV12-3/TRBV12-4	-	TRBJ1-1	TGTGCCAGCACATACAGGGTACCTCCCGAAGCTTTCTTT	CASTYRVPPEAFF
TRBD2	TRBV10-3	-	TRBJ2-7	TGTGCCATCAGTGACCCTCGGGCTAGCGGGACCTACGAGCAGTACTTC	CAISDPRASGTYEQYF
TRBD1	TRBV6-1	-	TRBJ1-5	TGTGCCAGCACTACAGGGGGTCAGCCCCAGCATTTT	CASTTGGQPQHF
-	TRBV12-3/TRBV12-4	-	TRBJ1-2	TGTGCCAGCAAGTACAGGGAAGTAAGGGGCTACACCTTC	CASKYREVRGYTF
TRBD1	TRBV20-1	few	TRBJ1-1	TGCAGTGCTAGAGAACAGGGGGCTATCACTGAAGCTTTCTTT	CSAREQGAITEAFF
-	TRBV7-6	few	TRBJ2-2	TGTGCCAGCAGCTGGAACACCGGGGAGCTGTTTTTT	CASSWNTGELFF
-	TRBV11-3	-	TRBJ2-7	TGTGCCAGCAGCTCGACGAGGGGGGGGTACGAGCAGTACTTC	CASSSTRGGYEQYF
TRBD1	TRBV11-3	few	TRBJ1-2	TGTGCCAGCAGCTCCGGCGGGACAGGGTTTGGAGCTAACTATGGCTACACCTTC	CASSSGGTGFGANYGYTF
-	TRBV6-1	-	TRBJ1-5	TGTGCCAGCAGTGAACTGCAGGGCAATCAGCCCCAGCATTTT	CASSELQGNQPQHF
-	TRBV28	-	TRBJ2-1	TGTGCCAGCAGATTGGTCGGTGAGCAGTTCTTC	CASRLVGEQFF
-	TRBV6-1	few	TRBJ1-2	TGTGCCAGCACCCCCCTCGGGGCCAACTATGGCTACACCTTC	CASTPLGANYGYTF
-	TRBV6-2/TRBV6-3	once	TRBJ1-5	TGTGCCAGCAGTTATGGACGCCTGGGGGGTGGCAATCAGCCCCAGCATTTT	CASSYGRLGGGNQPQHF
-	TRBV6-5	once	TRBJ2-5	TGTGCCAGCAGTTACGTGACTCCAGAGACCCAGTACTTC	CASSYVTPETQYF
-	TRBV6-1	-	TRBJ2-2	TGTGCCAGCAGGGGACCGGGGGGCGCTTGGACCGGGGAGCTGTTTTTT	CASRGPGGAWTGELFF
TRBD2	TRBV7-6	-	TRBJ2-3	TGTGCCAGCAGCCCCGGACTAGCGGAGACCACAGATACGCAGTATTTT	CASSPGLAETTDTQYF